This TCR beta chain came from a study of identifying expanded T cells in peripheral blood (dated by TCRdb to between 2019 and 2020). About the study as a whole: Four technical replicates, made by sequencing separate aliquots from the same pool of genomic DNA, were compared pairwise.

The immunoSEQ Assay, which uses bias-controlled multiplex PCR amplification of genomic DNA, was used to profile TCRbeta CDR3 regions. Under the source paper's analysis protocol: The absolute abundance of each unique TCRbeta CDR3 region was quantified after sequences were collapsed and filtered. Differential abundance was tested with two models: a binomial (Fisher-equivalent) model and a beta-binomial model that adds time-dependent variance fitted from healthy donors. Clones with fewer than 5 combined templates were removed, and differential abundance was called for clones with a Benjamini-Hochberg FDR below 0.01. In the beta-binomial model, variance was expressed as a function of the total template count across the two samples, in the form v = (b*log(k)+a)^2. TCRdb limited this immuneACCESS table to in-frame rearrangements with V and J called. A share of clones is missing; checked studies link under half to unresolved V genes, and the rest is unexplained. The DNA gave D and trimming, while V, J and clone size come from that table. This sample gives about 120,000 clones in total; about four fifths of them show up just once. The ten most abundant clones make up more than 2.5% of the sample.

During the collection period, no infections or other immune events were recorded for the healthy donors. Blood repertoires from healthy donors were used as a training cohort for calibrating time-dependent variance in a beta-binomial model of differential abundance of T-cell clones. The training cohort included some ten healthy donors, of whom 3 were female and 7 were male. On average the donors were around 39 years old, and their ages spanned roughly 29 to 64 years. Whole blood, obtained from a commercial supplier, was collected from each healthy donor at three time points spaced roughly 2 weeks apart. For immunosequencing, genomic DNA was extracted from whole blood that had not been sorted. A remark on this clone: Its antigen target is currently unknown. Base qualities were left out, and no much larger clone turns up one base away.

The paper as a whole reports these results and caveats: Across all healthy-donor time intervals, the beta-binomial model significantly lowered both the number of clones called differentially abundant and the false-positive rate. The authors expected that biological variance in healthy repertoires might rise further over much longer intervals, such as months to years. For all healthy donors, the variance in clone template counts between approximately two-week samples rose significantly as total template count increased. Approximately 1.1 differentially abundant clones were flagged by the binomial model between technical replicates, whereas about 16 and 19 were flagged over around two weeks and four weeks, respectively.

The V end loses 0 bases and the J end loses 8 bases, and a stretch of 6 bases separates them. CDR1 SGHRS and CDR2 YFSETQ were looked up in the germline V gene. The cysteine opens and the phenylalanine closes a CDR3 of 13 amino acids. Solely the CDR3 DNA is kept, with 39 bases framed from the first base. The sequence was obtained from a person aged 18 to 70 in good health. Rearrangement joined TRBV5-1 to TRBJ1-6; the D gene remains uncertain. The specimen was blood. This receptor has the CDR3 CASSLALDSPLHF. The DNA sequence reads TGCGCCAGCAGCTTGGCTCTCGATTCACCCCTCCACTTT.